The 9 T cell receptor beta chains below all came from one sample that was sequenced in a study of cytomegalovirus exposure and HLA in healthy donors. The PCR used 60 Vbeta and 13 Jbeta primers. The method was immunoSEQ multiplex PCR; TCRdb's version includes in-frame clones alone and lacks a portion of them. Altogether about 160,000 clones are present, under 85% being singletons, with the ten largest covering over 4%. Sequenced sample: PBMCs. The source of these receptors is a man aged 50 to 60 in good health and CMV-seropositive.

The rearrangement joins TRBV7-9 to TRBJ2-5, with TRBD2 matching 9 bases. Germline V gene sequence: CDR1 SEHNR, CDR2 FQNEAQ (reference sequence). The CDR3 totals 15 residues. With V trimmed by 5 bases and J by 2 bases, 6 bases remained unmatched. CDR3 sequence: CASSRLADKQETQYF. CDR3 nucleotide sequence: TGTGCCAGCAGCCGACTAGCGGACAAACAAGAGACCCAGTACTTC.

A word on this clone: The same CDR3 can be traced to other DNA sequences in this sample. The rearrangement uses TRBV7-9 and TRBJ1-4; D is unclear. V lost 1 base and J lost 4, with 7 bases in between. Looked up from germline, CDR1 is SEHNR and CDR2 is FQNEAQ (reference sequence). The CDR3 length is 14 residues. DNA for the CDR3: TGTGCCAGCAGCTTAGTTTCGGGTAATGAAAAACTGTTTTTT. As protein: CASSLVSGNEKLFF. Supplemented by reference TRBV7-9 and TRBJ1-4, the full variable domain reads DTGVSQNPRHKITKRGQNVTFRCDPISEHNRLYWYRQTLGQGPEFLTYFQNEAQLEKSRLLSDRFSAERPKGSFSTLEIQRTEQGDSAMYLCASSLVSGNEKLFFGSGTQLSVL.

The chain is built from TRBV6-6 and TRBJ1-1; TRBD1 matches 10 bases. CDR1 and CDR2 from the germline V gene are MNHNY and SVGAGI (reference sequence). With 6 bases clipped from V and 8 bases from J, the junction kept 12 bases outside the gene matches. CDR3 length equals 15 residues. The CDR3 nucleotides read TGTGCCAGCAGCGACTTTAAGACAGGGGGCGGAGAAGCTTTCTTT. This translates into CASSDFKTGGGEAFF.

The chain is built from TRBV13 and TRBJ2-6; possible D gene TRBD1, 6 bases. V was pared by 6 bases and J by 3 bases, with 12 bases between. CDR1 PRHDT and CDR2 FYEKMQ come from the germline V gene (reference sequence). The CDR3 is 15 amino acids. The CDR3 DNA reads TGTGCCAGCAGATACAGGGAAGTTGGGGCCAACGTCCTGACTTTC. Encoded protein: CASRYREVGANVLTF.

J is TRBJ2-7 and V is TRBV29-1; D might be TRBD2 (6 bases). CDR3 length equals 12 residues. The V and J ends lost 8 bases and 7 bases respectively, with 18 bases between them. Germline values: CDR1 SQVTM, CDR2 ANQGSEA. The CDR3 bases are TGCAGCTCAACGGCAGGTAGCGGAGAGCAGTACTTC. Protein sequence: CSSTAGSGEQYF.

The CDR3 nucleotides read TGTGCCAGCAGCCAAGGACAGGAGGGCTATGGCTACACCTTC. Translating it yields CASSQGQEGYGYTF. The V gene is TRBV5-4, the J gene TRBJ1-2; 7 bases fit TRBD1. V trimming: 4 bases; J trimming: 4 bases; junction bases outside the gene matches: 7. Germline V gene sequence: CDR1 SGHNT, CDR2 YYREEE (reference sequence). The CDR3 contains 14 residues.

The CDR3 DNA sequence: TGTGCCAGCAGCCTGACCCAGACAGGGAGCTGGTCCCTCCACTTT. Translating it yields CASSLTQTGSWSLHF. The J gene is TRBJ1-6, the V gene TRBV5-5; 7 positions match TRBD1. V gave up 4 bases and J gave up 14 bases; unmatched junction bases: 15. Germline V gives CDR1 SGHKS, CDR2 YYEKEE (reference sequence). The CDR3 is 15 amino acids.

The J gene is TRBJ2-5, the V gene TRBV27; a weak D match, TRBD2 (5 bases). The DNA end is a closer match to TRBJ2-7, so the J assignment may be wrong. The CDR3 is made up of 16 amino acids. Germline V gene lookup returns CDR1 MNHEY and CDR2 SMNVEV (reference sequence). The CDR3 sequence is CATTREEARFGYEQYF. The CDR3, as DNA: TGTGCCACCACCCGGGAAGAGGCGCGATTCGGCTACGAGCAGTACTTC.

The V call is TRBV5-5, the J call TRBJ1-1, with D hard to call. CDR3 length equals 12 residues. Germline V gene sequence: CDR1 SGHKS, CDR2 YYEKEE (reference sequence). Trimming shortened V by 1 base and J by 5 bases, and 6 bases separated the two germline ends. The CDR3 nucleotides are TGTGCCAGCAGCTTGTTCCCAACTGAAGCTTTCTTT. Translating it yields CASSLFPTEAFF. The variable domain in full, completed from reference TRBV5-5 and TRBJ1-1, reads DAGVTQSPTHLIKTRGQQVTLRCSPISGHKSVSWYQQVLGQGPQFIFQYYEKEERGRGNFPDRFSARQFPNYSSELNVNALLLGDSALYLCASSLFPTEAFFGQGTRLTVV.